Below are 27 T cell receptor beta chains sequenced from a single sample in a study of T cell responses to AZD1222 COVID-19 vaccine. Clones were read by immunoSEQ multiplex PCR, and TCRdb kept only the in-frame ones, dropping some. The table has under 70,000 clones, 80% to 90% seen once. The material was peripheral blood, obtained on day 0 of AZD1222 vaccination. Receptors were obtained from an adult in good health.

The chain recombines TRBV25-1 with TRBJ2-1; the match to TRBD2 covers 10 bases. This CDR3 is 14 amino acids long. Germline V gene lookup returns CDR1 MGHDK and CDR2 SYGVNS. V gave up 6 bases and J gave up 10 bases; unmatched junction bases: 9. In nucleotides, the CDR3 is TGTGCCAGCAGCGCAGCGGGAGGGCCTGGGGAGCAGTTCTTC. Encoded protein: CASSAAGGPGEQFF.

The CDR3 region has the DNA TGTGCCAGCAGCAAACCCCTTTCGGGACAGGGCTACGAGCAGTACTTC. Translating it yields CASSKPLSGQGYEQYF. The chain links TRBV7-2 to TRBJ2-7; 9 bases are a match to TRBD1. This CDR3 has 16 amino acids. V trimming: 5 bases; J trimming: 3 bases; junction bases outside the gene matches: 11. CDR1 is SGHTA and CDR2 is FQGNSA in the germline V gene.

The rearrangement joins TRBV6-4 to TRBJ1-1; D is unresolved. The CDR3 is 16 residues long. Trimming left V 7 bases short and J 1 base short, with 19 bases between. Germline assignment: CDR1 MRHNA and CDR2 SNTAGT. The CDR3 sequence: CASTPGDRGGNTEAFF. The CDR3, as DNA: TGTGCCAGCACGCCCGGGGATCGGGGAGGGAACACTGAAGCTTTCTTT.

The CDR3 sequence is CASSLGAGHQPQHF. CDR3 bases: TGTGCCAGCAGCTTGGGGGCAGGACATCAGCCCCAGCATTTT. This rearrangement joins TRBV5-8 to TRBJ1-5; D is unclear. Trimming stripped 0 bases from V and 5 bases from J, with 9 bases between. This CDR3 comprises 14 residues. Germline lookup yields CDR1 SGHTS and CDR2 YDEGEE. Full variable domain (outside the CDR3, taken from reference TRBV5-8 and TRBJ1-5): EAGVTQSPTHLIKTRGQQATLRCSPISGHTSVYWYQQALGLGLQFLLWYDEGEERNRGNFPPRFSGRQFPNYSSELNVNALELEDSALYLCASSLGAGHQPQHFGDGTRLSIL.

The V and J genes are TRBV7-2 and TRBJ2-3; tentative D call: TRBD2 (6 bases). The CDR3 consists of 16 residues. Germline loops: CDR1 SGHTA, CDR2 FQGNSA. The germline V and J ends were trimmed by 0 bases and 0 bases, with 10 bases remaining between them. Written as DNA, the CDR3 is TGTGCCAGCAGCTTAGCGCGGGGTTCTAGCACAGATACGCAGTATTTT. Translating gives CASSLARGSSTDTQYF.

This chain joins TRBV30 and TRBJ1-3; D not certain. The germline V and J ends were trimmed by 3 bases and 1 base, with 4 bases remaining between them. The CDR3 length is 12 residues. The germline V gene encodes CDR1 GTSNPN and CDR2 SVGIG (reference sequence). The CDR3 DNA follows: TGTGCCTGGAGCTTTTCTGGAAACACCATATATTTT. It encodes CAWSFSGNTIYF.

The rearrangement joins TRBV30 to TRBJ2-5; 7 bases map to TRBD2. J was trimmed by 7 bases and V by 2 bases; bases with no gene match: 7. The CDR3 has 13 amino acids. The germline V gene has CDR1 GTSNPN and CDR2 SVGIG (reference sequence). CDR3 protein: CAWSSGVGSTQYF. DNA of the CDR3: TGTGCCTGGAGTAGCGGGGTCGGGTCGACCCAGTACTTC.

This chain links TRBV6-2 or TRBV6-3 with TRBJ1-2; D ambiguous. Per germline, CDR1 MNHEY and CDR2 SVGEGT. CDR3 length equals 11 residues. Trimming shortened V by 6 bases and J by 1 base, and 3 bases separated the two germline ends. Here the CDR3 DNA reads TGTGCCAGCAGCCGTAACTATGGCTACACCTTC. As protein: CASSRNYGYTF.

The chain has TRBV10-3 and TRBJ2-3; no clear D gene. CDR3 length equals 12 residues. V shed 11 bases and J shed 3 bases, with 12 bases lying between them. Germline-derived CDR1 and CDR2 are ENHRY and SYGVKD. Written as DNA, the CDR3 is TGTGCCCACGGCGGCCAGACAGATACGCAGTATTTT. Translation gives CAHGGQTDTQYF.

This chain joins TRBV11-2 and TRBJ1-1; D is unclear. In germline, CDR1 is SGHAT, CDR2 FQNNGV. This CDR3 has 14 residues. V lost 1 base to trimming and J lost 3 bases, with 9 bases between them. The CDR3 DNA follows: TGTGCCAGCAGCTTAGCTAGGAGCTACACTGAAGCTTTCTTT. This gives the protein CASSLARSYTEAFF.

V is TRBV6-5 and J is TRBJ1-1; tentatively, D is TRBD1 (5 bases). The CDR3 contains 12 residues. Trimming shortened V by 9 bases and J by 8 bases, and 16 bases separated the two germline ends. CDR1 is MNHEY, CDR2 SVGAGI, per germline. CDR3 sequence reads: CASWRGEGEAFF. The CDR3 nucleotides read TGTGCCAGTTGGCGGGGGGAGGGGGAAGCTTTCTTT.

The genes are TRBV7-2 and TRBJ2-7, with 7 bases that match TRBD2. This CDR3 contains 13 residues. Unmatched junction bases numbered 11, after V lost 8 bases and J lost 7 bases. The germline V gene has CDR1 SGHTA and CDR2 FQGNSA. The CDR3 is CASRRAAGDEQYF. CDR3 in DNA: TGTGCCAGCCGCAGGGCGGCGGGAGATGAGCAGTACTTC.

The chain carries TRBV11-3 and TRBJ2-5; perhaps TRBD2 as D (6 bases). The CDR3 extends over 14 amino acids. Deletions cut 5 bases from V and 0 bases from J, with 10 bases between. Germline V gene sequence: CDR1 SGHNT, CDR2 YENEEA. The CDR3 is CASSHGGNQETQYF. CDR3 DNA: TGTGCCAGCAGCCATGGAGGGAACCAAGAGACCCAGTACTTC.

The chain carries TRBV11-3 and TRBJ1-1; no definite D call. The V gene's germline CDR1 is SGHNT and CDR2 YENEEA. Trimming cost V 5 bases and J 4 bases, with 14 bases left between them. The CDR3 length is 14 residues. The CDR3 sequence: CASSPLRGGTEAFF. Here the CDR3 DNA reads TGTGCCAGCAGCCCCCTACGGGGTGGCACTGAAGCTTTCTTT.

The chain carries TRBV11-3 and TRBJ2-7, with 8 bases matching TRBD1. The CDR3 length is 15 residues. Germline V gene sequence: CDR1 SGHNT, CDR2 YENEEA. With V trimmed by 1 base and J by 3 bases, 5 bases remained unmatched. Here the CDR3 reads CASSLGTGPFYEQYF. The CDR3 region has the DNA TGTGCCAGCAGCTTAGGGACAGGGCCCTTCTACGAGCAGTACTTC.

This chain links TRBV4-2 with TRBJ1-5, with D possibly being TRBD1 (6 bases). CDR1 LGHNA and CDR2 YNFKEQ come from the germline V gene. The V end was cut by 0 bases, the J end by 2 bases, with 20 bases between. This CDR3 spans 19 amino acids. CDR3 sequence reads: CASSQEWVRGVMGNQPQHF. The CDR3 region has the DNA TGTGCCAGCAGCCAAGAGTGGGTTAGGGGGGTTATGGGCAATCAGCCCCAGCATTTT.

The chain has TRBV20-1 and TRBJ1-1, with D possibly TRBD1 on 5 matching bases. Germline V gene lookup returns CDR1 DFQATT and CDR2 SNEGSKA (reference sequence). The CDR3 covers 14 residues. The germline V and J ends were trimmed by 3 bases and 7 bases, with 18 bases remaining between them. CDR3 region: CSASRLPQAHEAFF. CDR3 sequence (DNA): TGCAGTGCTAGTAGGCTCCCACAGGCCCATGAAGCTTTCTTT.

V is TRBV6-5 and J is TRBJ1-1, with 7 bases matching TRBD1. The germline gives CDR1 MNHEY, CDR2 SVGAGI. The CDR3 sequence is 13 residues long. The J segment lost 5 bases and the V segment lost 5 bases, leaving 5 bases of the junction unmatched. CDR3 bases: TGTGCCAGCAGTAGACAGGGATTAACTGAAGCTTTCTTT. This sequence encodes CASSRQGLTEAFF.

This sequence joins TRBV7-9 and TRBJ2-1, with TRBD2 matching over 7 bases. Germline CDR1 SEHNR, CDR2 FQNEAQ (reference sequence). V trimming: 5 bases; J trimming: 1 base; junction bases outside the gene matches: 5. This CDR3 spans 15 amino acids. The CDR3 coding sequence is TGTGCCAGCAGCGTCTCTAGCGGATCCTACAATGAGCAGTTCTTC. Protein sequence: CASSVSSGSYNEQFF.

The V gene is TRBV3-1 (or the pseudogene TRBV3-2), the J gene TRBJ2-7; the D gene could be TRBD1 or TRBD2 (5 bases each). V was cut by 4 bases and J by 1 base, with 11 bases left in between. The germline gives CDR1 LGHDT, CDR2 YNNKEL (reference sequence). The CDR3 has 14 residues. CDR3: CASSPRDLSYEQYF. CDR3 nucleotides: TGTGCCAGCAGCCCTCGGGACCTATCCTACGAGCAGTACTTC.

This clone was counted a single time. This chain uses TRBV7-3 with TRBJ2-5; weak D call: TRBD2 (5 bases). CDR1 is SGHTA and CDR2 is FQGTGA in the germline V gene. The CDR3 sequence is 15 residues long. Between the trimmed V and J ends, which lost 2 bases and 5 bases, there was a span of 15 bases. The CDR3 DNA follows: TGTGCCAGCAGCTTATCCGGGGTCACCGGGGAGACCCAGTACTTC. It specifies CASSLSGVTGETQYF.

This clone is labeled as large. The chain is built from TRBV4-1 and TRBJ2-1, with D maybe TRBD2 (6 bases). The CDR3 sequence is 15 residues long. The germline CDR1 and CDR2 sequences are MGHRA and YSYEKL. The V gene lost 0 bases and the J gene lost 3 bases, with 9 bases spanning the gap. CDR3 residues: CASSQEGGYYNEQFF. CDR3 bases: TGCGCCAGCAGCCAAGAGGGGGGTTACTACAATGAGCAGTTCTTC.

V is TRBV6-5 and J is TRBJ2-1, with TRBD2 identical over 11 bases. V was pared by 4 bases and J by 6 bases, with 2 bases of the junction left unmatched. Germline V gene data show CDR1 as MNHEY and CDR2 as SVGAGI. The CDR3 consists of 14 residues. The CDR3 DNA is TGTGCCAGCAGTTCCGGGACTAGCGGCAATGAGCAGTTCTTC. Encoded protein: CASSSGTSGNEQFF.

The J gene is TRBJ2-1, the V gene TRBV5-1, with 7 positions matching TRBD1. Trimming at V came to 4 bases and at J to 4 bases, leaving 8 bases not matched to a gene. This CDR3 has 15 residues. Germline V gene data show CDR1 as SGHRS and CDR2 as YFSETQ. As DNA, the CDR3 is TGCGCCAGCAGCGCCCAGACAGGGCAATACAATGAGCAGTTCTTC. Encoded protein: CASSAQTGQYNEQFF.

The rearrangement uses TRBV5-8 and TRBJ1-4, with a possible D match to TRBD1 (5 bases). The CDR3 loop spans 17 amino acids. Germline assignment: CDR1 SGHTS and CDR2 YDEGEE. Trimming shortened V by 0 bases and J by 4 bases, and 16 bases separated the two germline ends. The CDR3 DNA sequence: TGTGCCAGCAGCTTGGGGATTTGGACCGGGGGTAATGAAAAACTGTTTTTT. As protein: CASSLGIWTGGNEKLFF.

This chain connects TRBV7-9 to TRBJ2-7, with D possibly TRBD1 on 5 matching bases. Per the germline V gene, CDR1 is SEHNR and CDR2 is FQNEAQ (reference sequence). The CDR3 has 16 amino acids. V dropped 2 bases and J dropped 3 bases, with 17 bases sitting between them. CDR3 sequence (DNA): TGTGCCAGCAGCTTATCCCAAGGGGTCCAGGGCTACGAGCAGTACTTC. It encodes CASSLSQGVQGYEQYF.

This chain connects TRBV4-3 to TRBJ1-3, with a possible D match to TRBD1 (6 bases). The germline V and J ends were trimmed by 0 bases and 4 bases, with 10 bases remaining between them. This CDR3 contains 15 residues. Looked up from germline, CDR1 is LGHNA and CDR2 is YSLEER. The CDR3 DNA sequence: TGCGCCAGCAGCCAAGAGCAGGGGACAGGAAACACCATATATTTT. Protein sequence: CASSQEQGTGNTIYF.